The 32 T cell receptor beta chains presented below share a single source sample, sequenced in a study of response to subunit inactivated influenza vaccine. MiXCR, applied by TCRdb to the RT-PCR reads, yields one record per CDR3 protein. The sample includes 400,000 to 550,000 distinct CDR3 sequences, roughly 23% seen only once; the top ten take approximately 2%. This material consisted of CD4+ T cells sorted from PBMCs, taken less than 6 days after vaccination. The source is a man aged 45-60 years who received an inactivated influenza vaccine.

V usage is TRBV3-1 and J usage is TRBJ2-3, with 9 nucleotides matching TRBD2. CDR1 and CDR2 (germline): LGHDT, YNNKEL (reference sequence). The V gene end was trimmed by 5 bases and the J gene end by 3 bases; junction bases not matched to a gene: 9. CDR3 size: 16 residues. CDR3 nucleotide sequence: TGTGCCAGCAGCGCACTCGAGCTAGCGGGGACAGATACGCAGTATTTT. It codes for CASSALELAGTDTQYF.

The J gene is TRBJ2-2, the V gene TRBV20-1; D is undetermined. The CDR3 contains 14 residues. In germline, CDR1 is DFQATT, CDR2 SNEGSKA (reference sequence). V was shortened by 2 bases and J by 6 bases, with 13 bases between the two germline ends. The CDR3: CSARPPTDPGELFF. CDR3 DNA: TGCAGTGCTAGACCGCCAACCGACCCCGGGGAGCTGTTTTTT.

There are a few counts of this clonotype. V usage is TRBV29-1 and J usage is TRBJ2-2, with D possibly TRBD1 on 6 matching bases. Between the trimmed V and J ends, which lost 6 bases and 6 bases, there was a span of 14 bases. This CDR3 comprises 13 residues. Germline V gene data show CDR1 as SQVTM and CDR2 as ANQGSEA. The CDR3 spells CSVGRRTAGELFF. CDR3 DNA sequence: TGCAGCGTCGGCCGACGGACAGCCGGGGAGCTGTTTTTT.

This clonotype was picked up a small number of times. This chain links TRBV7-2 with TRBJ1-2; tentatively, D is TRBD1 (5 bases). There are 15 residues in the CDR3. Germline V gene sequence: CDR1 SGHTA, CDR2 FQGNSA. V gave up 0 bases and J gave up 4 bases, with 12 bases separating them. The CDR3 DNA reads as TGTGCCAGCAGCTTAGCGGGGACGGCTCTCTATGGCTACACCTTC. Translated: CASSLAGTALYGYTF.

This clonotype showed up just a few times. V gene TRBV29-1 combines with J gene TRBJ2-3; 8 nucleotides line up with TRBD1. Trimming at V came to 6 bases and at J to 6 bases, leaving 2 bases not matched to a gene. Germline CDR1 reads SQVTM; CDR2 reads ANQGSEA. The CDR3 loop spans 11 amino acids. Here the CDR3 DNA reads TGCAGCGTGGGACAGGTCGATACGCAGTATTTT. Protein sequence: CSVGQVDTQYF.

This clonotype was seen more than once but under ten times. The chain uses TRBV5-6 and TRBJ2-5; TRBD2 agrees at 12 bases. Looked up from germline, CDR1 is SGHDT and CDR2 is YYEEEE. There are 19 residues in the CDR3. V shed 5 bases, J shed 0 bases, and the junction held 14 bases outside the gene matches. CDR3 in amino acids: CASRPWPITSGRYQETQYF. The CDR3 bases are TGTGCCAGCAGACCTTGGCCCATTACTAGCGGGAGGTACCAAGAGACCCAGTACTTC.

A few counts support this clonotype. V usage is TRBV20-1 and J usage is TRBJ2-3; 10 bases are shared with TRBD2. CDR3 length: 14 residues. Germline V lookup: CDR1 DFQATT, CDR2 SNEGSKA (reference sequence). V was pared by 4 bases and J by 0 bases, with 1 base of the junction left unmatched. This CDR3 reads CSAMGLASTDTQYF. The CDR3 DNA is TGCAGTGCTATGGGACTAGCGAGCACAGATACGCAGTATTTT.

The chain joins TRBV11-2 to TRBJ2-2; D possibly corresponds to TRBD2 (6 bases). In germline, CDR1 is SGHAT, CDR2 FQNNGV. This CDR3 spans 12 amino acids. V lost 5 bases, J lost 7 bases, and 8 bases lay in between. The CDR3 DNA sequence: TGTGCCAGCAGCCGGCGGGGCGGGGAGCTGTTTTTT. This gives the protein CASSRRGGELFF.

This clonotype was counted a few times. CDR3 loop: CSARATGNQPQHF. The CDR3 DNA is TGCAGTGCCAGGGCGACTGGGAATCAGCCCCAGCATTTT. The chain uses TRBV20-1 and TRBJ1-5, with a tentative D call TRBD1 (5 bases). Germline CDR1 DFQATT, CDR2 SNEGSKA (reference sequence). The CDR3 contains 13 residues. V lost 6 bases and J 4 bases, leaving 13 bases between the germline ends.

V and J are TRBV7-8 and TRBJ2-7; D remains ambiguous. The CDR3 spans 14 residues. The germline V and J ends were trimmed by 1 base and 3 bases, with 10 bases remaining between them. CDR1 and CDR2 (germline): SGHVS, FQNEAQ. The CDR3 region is CASSLGQLNYEQYF. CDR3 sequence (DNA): TGTGCCAGCAGCTTAGGGCAGCTAAACTACGAGCAGTACTTC.

The CDR3 loop is CASSPTGVHGYTF. In nucleotides, the CDR3 is TGTGCCAGCAGTCCCACAGGGGTTCATGGCTACACCTTC. This chain joins TRBV12-3 or TRBV12-4 and TRBJ1-2, with 7 bases matching TRBD1. The CDR3 is made up of 13 amino acids. With V trimmed by 5 bases and J by 6 bases, 6 bases remained unmatched.

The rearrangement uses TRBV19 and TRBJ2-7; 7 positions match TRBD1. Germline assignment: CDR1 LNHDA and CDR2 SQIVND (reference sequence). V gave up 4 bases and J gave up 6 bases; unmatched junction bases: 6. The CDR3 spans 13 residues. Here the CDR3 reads CASSTDRAGEQYF. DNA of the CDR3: TGTGCCAGTAGTACTGACAGGGCCGGCGAGCAGTACTTC.

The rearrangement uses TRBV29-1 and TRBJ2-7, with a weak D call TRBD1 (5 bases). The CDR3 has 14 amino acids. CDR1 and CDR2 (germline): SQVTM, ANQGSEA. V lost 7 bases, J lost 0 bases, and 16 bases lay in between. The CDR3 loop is CSAYGREGSYEQYF. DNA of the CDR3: TGCAGCGCATATGGCAGGGAAGGCTCCTACGAGCAGTACTTC.

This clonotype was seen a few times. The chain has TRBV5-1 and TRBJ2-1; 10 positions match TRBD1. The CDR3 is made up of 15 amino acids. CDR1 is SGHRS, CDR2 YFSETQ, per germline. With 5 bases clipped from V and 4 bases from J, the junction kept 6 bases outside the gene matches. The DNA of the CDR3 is TGCGCCAGCAGTTACGGGGGACAGGGGTACAATGAGCAGTTCTTC. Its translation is CASSYGGQGYNEQFF.

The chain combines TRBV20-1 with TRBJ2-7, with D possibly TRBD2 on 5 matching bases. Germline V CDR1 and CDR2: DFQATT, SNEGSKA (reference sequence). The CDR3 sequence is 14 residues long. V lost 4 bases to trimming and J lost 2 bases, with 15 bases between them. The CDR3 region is CSAKDFRSAYEQYF. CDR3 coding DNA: TGCAGTGCTAAGGACTTTCGATCGGCCTACGAGCAGTACTTC.

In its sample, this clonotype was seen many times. In nucleotides, the CDR3 is TGTGCCAGCGGCTCATCTTATCGGGATACGCAGTATTTT. Translating gives CASGSSYRDTQYF. The genes are TRBV28 and TRBJ2-3; D gene ambiguous. Germline CDR1 is MDHEN and CDR2 is SYDVKM. The V and J ends lost 8 bases and 6 bases respectively, with 15 bases between them. CDR3 length: 13 residues.

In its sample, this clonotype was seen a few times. The CDR3 DNA reads as TGTGCCAGCAGCTATCAACAGGGGATCGACATTCAGTACTTC. This translates into CASSYQQGIDIQYF. The genes are TRBV11-1 and TRBJ2-4; 7 bases are a match to TRBD1. Germline V gene lookup returns CDR1 SGHAT and CDR2 FQDESV (reference sequence). The CDR3 is 14 amino acids. After removal of 4 bases from V and 8 bases from J, the junction contained 8 bases not matched to a gene.

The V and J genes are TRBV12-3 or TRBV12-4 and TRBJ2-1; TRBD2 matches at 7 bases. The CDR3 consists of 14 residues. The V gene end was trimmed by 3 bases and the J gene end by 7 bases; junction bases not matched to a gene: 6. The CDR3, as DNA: TGTGCCAGCAGTTTGGGGCTGGGGGGGAATGAGCAGTTCTTC. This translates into CASSLGLGGNEQFF.

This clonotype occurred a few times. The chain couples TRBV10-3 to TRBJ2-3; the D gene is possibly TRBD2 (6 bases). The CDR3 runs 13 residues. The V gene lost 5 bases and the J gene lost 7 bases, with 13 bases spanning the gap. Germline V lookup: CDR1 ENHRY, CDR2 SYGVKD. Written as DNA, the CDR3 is TGTGCCATCAGTACCGATAGCGGAAATACGCAGTATTTT. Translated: CAISTDSGNTQYF.

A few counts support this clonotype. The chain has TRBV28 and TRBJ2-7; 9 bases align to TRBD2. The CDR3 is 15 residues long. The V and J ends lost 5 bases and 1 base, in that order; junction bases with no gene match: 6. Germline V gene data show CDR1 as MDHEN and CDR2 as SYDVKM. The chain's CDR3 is CASSAGTSRSYEQYF. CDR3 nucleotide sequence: TGTGCCAGCAGTGCCGGGACTAGCAGATCCTACGAGCAGTACTTC.

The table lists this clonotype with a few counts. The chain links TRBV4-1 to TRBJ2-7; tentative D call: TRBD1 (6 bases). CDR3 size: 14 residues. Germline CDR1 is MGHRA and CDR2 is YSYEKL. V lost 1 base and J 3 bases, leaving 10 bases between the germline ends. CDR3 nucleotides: TGCGCCAGCAGCCAAGGACAGGTAGGCTACGAGCAGTACTTC. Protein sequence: CASSQGQVGYEQYF.

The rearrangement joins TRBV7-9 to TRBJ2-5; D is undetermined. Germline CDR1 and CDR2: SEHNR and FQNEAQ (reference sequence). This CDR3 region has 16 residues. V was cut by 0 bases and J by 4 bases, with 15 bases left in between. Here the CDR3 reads CASSLARSGGPETQYF. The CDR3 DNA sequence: TGTGCCAGCAGCTTAGCGAGGTCCGGTGGGCCAGAGACCCAGTACTTC.

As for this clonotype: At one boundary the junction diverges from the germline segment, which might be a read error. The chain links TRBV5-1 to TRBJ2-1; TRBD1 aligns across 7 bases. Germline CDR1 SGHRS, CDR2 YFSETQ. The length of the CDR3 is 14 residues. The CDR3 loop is CASSIGQAYNDQFF. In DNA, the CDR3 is TGCGCCAGCAGCATAGGACAGGCCTACAATGATCAGTTCTTC.

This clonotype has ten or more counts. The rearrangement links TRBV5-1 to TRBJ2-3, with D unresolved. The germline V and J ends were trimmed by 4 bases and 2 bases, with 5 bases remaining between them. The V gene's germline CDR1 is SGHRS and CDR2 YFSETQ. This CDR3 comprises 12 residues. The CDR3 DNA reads TGCGCCAGCAGCACCTACACAGATACGCAGTATTTT. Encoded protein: CASSTYTDTQYF.

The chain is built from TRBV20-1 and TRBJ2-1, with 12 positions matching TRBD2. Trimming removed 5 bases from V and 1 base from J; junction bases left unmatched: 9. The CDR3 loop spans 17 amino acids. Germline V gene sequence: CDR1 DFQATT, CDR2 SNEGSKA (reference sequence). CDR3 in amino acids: CSAPSSGGAGSYNEQFF. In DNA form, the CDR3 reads TGCAGTGCTCCATCTAGCGGGGGGGCCGGGTCCTACAATGAGCAGTTCTTC.

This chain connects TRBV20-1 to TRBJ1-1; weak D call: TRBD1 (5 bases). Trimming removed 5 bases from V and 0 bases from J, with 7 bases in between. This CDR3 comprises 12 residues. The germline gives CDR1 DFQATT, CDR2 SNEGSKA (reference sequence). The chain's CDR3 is CSAPQVNTEAFF. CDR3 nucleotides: TGCAGTGCTCCACAGGTGAACACTGAAGCTTTCTTT.

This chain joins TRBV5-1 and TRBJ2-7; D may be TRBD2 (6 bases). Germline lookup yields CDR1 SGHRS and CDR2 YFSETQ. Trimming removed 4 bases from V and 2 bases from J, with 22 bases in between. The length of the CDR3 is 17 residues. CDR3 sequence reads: CASSIWAGGLTTYEQYF. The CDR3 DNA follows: TGCGCCAGCAGCATTTGGGCCGGGGGACTCACAACCTACGAGCAGTACTTC. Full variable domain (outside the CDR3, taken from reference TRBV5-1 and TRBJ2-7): KAGVTQTPRYLIKTRGQQVTLSCSPISGHRSVSWYQQTPGQGLQFLFEYFSETQRNKGNFPGRFSGRQFSNSRSEMNVSTLELGDSALYLCASSIWAGGLTTYEQYFGPGTRLTVT.

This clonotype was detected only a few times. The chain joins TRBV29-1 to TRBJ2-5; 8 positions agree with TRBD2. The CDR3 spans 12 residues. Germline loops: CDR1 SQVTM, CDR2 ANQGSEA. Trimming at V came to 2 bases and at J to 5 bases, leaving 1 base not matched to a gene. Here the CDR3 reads CSVESGSETQYF. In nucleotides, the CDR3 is TGCAGCGTTGAAAGCGGGAGCGAGACCCAGTACTTC.

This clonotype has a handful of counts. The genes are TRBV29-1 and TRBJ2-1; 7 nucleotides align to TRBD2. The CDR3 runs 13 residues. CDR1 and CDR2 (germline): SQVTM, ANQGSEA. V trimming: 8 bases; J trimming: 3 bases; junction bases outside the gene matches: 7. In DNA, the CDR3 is TGCAGCACGAATTCGGGGGGCTACAATGAGCAGTTCTTC. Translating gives CSTNSGGYNEQFF.

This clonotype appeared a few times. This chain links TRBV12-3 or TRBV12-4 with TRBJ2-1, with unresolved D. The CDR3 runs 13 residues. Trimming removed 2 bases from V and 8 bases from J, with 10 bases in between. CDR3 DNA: TGTGCCAGCAGTTTATTAGGTGGCTATGAGCAGTTCTTC. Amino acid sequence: CASSLLGGYEQFF.

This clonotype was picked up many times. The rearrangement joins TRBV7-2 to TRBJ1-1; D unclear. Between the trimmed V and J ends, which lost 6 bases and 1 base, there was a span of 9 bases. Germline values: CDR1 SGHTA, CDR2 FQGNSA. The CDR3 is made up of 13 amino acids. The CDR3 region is CASSLGRNTEAFF. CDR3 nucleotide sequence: TGTGCCAGCAGTTTGGGGAGGAACACTGAAGCTTTCTTT.

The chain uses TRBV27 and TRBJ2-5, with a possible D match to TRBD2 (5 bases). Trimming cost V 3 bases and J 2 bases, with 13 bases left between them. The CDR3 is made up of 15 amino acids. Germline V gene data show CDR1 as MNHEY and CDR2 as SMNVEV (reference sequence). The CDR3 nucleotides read TGTGCCAGCAGTTTCTCCCCCGGCGGGCAAGAGACCCAGTACTTC. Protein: CASSFSPGGQETQYF.